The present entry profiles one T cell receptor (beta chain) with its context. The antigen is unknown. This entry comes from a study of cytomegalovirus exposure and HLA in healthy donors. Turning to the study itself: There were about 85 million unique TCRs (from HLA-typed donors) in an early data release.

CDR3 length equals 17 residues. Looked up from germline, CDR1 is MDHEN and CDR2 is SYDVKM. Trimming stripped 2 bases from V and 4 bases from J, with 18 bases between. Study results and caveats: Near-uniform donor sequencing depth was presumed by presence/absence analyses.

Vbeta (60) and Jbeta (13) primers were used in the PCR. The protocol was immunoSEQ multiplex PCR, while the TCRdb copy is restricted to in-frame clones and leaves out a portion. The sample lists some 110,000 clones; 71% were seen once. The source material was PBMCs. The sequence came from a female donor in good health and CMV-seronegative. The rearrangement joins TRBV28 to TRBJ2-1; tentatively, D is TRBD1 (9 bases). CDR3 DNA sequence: TGTGCCAGCAGTTTAGATAGCGGGACAGGGCTATACAATGAGCAGTTCTTC. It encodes CASSLDSGTGLYNEQFF. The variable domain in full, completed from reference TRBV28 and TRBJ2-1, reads DVKVTQSSRYLVKRTGEKVFLECVQDMDHENMFWYRQDPGLGLRLIYFSYDVKMKEKGDIPEGYSVSREKKERFSLILESASTNQTSMYLCASSLDSGTGLYNEQFFGPGTRLTVL.